This TCR beta chain was sequenced during a study of T-cell memory formation after mild COVID-19. Study details: TCR clusters were largely donor specific.

TCR alpha and TCR beta cDNA libraries with sample barcodes and UMIs came from 5'RACE using constant-segment primers. TCRdb called the 5' RACE reads again in MiXCR, with one record for every CDR3 protein. The sample lists some 320,000 distinct CDR3 sequences; 13% to 15% were seen once. This clonotype was counted between two and nine times. No antigen is known for it. General observations from the study: Memory from before infection featured some responding clones, which suggests cross-reactive memory joined. Contracting clones from day 15 to 85 showed balanced CD4/CD8; later expanders favored CD4+.

The CDR3 is made up of 16 amino acids. Germline loops: CDR1 SEHNR, CDR2 FQNEAQ (reference sequence). V was pared by 2 bases and J by 5 bases, with 13 bases between. The rearrangement joins TRBV7-9 to TRBJ1-6; D is possibly TRBD1 (5 bases). The receptor was isolated from a young man who had mild COVID-19 (a few samples of this study predate the infection). Cell type and time point are not known. The sequencing sample was made of PBMCs or a T cell subset sorted from them (not recorded which). The CDR3 DNA follows: TGTGCCAGCAGCTTACCCGGGACGGATGATAATTCACCCCTCCACTTT. As protein: CASSLPGTDDNSPLHF. Variable domain in full (rest from reference TRBV7-9 and TRBJ1-6): DTGVSQNPRHKITKRGQNVTFRCDPISEHNRLYWYRQTLGQGPEFLTYFQNEAQLEKSRLLSDRFSAERPKGSFSTLEIQRTEQGDSAMYLCASSLPGTDDNSPLHFGNGTRLTVT.